This T cell receptor beta chain was recorded in a study of stem cell transplantation in POMP-related autoinflammatory disease. Study-wide results and caveats: Across all analyzed T-cell subsets, patients with PRAID tended toward reduced diversity and increased clonality. Unique TRB V-J gene pairings were limited in number in patients with PRAID.

Assay: immunoSEQ multiplex PCR; the TCRdb copy retains only in-frame clones and omits some. The sample shows 6,500 to 7,500 clones, about four fifths of them seen only once. Comment on this clone: The antigen is undetermined.

Germline V gene lookup returns CDR1 LNHDA and CDR2 SQIVND (reference sequence). V lost 5 bases, J lost 1 base, and 9 bases stayed unmatched. This CDR3 is 18 amino acids long. V usage is TRBV19 and J usage is TRBJ2-6; 9 bases align to TRBD1. The receptor's source is a human donor in good health. Material: a CXCR5-defined cell subset from PBMCs. The CDR3 sequence is CASSAAGTGLSGANVLTF. CDR3 nucleotide sequence: TGTGCCAGTAGTGCGGCCGGGACAGGGTTATCTGGGGCCAACGTCCTGACTTTC.